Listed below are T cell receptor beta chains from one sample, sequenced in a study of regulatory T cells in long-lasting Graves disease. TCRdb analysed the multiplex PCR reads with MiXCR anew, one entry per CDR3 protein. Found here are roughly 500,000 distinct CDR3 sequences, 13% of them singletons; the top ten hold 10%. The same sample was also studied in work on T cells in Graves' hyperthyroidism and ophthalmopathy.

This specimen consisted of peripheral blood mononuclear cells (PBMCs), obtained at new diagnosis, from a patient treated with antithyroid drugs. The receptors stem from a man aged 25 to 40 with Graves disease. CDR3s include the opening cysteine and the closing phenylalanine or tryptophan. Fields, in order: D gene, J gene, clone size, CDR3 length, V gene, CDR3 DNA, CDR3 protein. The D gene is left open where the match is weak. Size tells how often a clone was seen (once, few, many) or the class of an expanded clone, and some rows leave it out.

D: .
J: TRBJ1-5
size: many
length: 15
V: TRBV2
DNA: TGTGCCAGCAGTGTGGGCGGCGTCGGGAATCAGCCCCAGCATTTT
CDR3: CASSVGGVGNQPQHF

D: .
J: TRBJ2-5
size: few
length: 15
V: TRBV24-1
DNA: TGTGCCACCAGTGATTTCGGAGGGGGCGGGGAGACCCAGTACTTC
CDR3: CATSDFGGGGETQYF

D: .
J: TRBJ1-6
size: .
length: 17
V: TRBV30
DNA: TGTGCCTGGAGTCCTTTGGACTCGAGCTCCTATAATTCACCCCTCCACTTT
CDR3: CAWSPLDSSSYNSPLHF

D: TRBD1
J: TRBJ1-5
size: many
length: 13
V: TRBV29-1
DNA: TGCAGCGTCGCCGGGACAGGGAACCAGCCCCAGCATTTT
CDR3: CSVAGTGNQPQHF

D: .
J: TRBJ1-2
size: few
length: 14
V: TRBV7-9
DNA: TGTGCCAGCAGCCCCTTGGGGGTAAACTATGGCTACACCTTC
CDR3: CASSPLGVNYGYTF

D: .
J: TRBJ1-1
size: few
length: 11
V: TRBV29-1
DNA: TGCAGCGTTGAAGCCGGGACTGAAGCTTTCTTT
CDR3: CSVEAGTEAFF

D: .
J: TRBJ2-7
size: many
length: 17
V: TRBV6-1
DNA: TGTGCCAGCAGCCACTGGGGGTGGGAAAAGGGGGGCTACGAGCAGTACTTC
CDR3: CASSHWGWEKGGYEQYF

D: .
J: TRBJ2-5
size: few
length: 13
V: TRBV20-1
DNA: TGCAGTGCCAGGCAAGGGGCAGGGGAGACCCAGTACTTC
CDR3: CSARQGAGETQYF

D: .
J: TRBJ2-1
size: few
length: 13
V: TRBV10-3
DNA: TGTGCCATCAGTGAGGGACTATACAATGAGCAGTTCTTC
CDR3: CAISEGLYNEQFF

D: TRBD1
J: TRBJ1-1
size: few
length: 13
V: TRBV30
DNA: TGTGCCTGGAGCAGAGGACAGGGCACTGAAGCTTTCTTT
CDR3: CAWSRGQGTEAFF

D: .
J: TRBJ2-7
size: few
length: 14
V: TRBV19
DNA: TGTGCCACCGCGAGAGGGACCTTTACCTACGAGCAGTACTTC
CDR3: CATARGTFTYEQYF

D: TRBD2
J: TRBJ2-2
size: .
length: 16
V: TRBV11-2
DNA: TGTGCCAGCAGCCGGCGACTAGCGGCGAACACCGGGGAGCTGTTTTTT
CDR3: CASSRRLAANTGELFF

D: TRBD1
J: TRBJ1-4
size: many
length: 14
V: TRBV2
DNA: TGTGCCAGCTTAAGGACAGGGGGACGTGAAAAACTGTTTTTT
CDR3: CASLRTGGREKLFF

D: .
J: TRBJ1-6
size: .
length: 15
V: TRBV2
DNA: TGTGCCAGCAGTGAAAAGGGGCCCTATAATTCACCCCTCCACTTT
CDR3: CASSEKGPYNSPLHF

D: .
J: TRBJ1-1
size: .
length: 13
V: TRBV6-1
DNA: TGTGCCAGCAGCCCTAATGGGGACACTGAAGCTTTCTTT
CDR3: CASSPNGDTEAFF

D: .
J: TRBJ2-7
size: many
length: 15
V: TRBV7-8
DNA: TGTGCCAGCACCCCCGTGGCCTTAAGCTCCTACGAGCAGTACTTC
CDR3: CASTPVALSSYEQYF

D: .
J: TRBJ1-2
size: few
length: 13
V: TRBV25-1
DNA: TGTGCCACCCGGGTCACATTTAACTATGGCTACACCTTC
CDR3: CATRVTFNYGYTF

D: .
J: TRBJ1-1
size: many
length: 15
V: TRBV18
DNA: TGTGCCAGCTCACCAAATTCGGGCAGAAACACTGAAGCTTTCTTT
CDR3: CASSPNSGRNTEAFF

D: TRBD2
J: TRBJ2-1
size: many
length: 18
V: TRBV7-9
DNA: TGTGCCAGCAGCTTGGGACTAGCGGGGGGGAGCTCCTACAATGAGCAGTTCTTC
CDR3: CASSLGLAGGSSYNEQFF

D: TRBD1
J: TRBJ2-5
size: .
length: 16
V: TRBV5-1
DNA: TGCGCCAGCAGCTTGCACGACAGGGAACCCCAAGAGACCCAGTACTTC
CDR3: CASSLHDREPQETQYF

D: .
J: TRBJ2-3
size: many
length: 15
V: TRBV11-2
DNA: TGTGCCAGCAGCCTTACCGGGCTTGGGACAGATACGCAGTATTTT
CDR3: CASSLTGLGTDTQYF

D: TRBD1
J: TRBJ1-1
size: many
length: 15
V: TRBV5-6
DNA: TGTGCCAGCAGCCCTCAGTCAGGGGGCGCGAGAGAAGCTTTCTTT
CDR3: CASSPQSGGAREAFF

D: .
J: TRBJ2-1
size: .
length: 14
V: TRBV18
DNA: TGTGCCAGCTCACCACCAAGCCGTTACAATGAGCAGTTCTTC
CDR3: CASSPPSRYNEQFF

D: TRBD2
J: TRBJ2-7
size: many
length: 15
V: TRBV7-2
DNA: TGTGCCAGCCAGATAGCGGGAGGTATATCCTACGAGCAGTACTTC
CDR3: CASQIAGGISYEQYF

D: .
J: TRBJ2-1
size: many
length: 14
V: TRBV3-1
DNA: TGTGCCAGCGGACGGGCTAGCAGCTACAATGAGCAGTTCTTC
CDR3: CASGRASSYNEQFF

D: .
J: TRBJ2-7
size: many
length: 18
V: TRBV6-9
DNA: TGTGCCAGCAGTTACTCTTGGCGCGGGACCTCCGTTCCCTACGAGCAGTACTTC
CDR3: CASSYSWRGTSVPYEQYF

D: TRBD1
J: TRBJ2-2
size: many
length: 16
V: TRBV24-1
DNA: TGTGCCACCAGTGATGCCGGGACAGGGGACACCGGGGAGCTGTTTTTT
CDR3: CATSDAGTGDTGELFF

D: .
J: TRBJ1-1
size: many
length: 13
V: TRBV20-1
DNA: TGCAGTGTCTCCGTCAGCGAGAACACTGAAGCTTTCTTT
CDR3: CSVSVSENTEAFF

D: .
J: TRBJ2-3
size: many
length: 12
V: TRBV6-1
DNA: TGTGCCAGCAGTGAGGGGGGGGACACCTCGTATTTT
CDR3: CASSEGGDTSYF

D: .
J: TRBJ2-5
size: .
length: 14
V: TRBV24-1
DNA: TGTGCCACCAGTGAATCAGGTCTTTCAGAGACCCAGTACTTC
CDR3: CATSESGLSETQYF

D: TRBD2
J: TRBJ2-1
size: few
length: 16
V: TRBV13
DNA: TGTGCCAGCAGCTTCCGGACTAGCGGGAGACACAATGAGCAGTTCTTC
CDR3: CASSFRTSGRHNEQFF

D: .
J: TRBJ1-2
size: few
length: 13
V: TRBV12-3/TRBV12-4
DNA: TGTGCCAGCACCCAGTGGGGAGAGTATGGCTACACCTTC
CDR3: CASTQWGEYGYTF

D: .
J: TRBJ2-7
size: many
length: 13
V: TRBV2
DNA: TGTGCCAGCAGGAGAGGGACTCCAAGCGGGCAGTACTTC
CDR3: CASRRGTPSGQYF

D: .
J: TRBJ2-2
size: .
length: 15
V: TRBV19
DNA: TGTGCCAGTAGTATCGGTTATACTACACCGGGGGAGCTGTTTTTT
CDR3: CASSIGYTTPGELFF

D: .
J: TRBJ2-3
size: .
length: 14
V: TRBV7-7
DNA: TGTGCCAGCAGCTTAGGGTCAATCGCAGATACGCAGTATTTT
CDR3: CASSLGSIADTQYF

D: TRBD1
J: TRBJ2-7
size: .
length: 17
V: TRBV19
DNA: TGTGCCAGTAGCAGGGTGACAGGGGGATTACGAGCCTACGAGCAGTACTTC
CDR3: CASSRVTGGLRAYEQYF

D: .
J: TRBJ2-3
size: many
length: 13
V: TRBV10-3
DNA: TGTGCCATGTCCTTCGGCGGGGCCGATACGCAGTATTTT
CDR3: CAMSFGGADTQYF

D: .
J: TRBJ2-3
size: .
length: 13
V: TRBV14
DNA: TGTGCCAGCAGCCTTGGGCCAGGAGGTACGCAGTATTTT
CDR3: CASSLGPGGTQYF

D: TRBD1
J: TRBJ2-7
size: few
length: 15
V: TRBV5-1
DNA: TGCGCCAGCAGCTTGGCCGGACAGGGGGCCAACGAGCAGTACTTC
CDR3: CASSLAGQGANEQYF

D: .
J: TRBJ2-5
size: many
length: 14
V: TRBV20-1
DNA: TGCAGTGTCACCACGACGAGGGGTTGGGAGACCCAGTACTTC
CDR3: CSVTTTRGWETQYF

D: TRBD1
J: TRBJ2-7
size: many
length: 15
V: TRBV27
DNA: TGTGCCAGCAGTTTATCAGCTGGGACAGGTAGCGGGCAGTACTTC
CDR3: CASSLSAGTGSGQYF